This record concerns one T cell receptor beta chain sequence. Its target is unknown. TCR libraries were built from roughly 0.5 ug of total RNA by linear amplification. Authors' processing steps: From four or five healthy donors, fewer than 85,000 rearranged TCR alpha transcripts were sequenced. A single record per CDR3 protein comes from TCRdb applying MiXCR to the reads. TCRdb, not the authors, supplied the V and J calls. Altogether approximately 200,000 distinct CDR3 sequences are present, nearly 75% being singletons, with the ten largest covering roughly 2.4%. These data come from a study of healthy donors' naive CD4 and CD8 T cells. Study results and caveats: Roughly an eighth of CD4/CD8 propensity variance appeared explained by V, J and CDR3 charge. Negatively charged CDR3s marked CD8+ lineage; positively charged CDR3s marked CD4+ lineage.

Germline assignment: CDR1 DFQATT and CDR2 SNEGSKA (reference sequence). CDR3 size: 14 residues. V was trimmed by 3 bases and J by 4 bases, leaving 13 bases between them. Sorting defined naive CD4+ as CD4+CD8-CD45RO-CD45RA+ and naive CD8+ as CD8+CD4-CD45RA+CD27bright. The chain is built from TRBV20-1 and TRBJ1-5; D ambiguous. This receptor was taken from a pool of human donors in good health; the sample pools cells from several healthy donors. Sequencing used naive CD4+ and CD8+ T cells sorted from blood, pooled from several donors. CDR3 DNA sequence: TGCAGTGCTAGGGGTGGAGGGCGAAATCAGCCCCAGCATTTT. The encoded protein is CSARGGGRNQPQHF.